Each of the 7 T cell receptor beta chains below was sequenced from the same sample in a study of blood T cell repertoires in COVID-19. Some clones are missing from TCRdb's copy, which holds only in-frame ones; the method was immunoSEQ multiplex PCR. The sample lists around 120,000 clones; about four fifths were seen once. The sample was peripheral blood. The receptors come from a man aged 35 to 55 with active or convalescent COVID-19.

The table lists this clone with a count of one. This sequence joins TRBV5-6 and TRBJ2-1; D gene unclear. The CDR3 loop spans 13 amino acids. V lost 4 bases and J 6 bases, leaving 11 bases between the germline ends. Germline loops: CDR1 SGHDT, CDR2 YYEEEE. The CDR3 DNA sequence: TGTGCCAGCAGCCAGGATGCGCTCAATGAGCAGTTCTTC. Translation: CASSQDALNEQFF.

This clone appeared a single time. V and J are TRBV5-8 and TRBJ1-3; D not resolved. The V gene's germline CDR1 is SGHTS and CDR2 YDEGEE. The CDR3 loop spans 14 amino acids. V was clipped by 4 bases and J by 6 bases, with 14 bases between them. The CDR3 DNA reads as TGTGCCAGCAGCACCGGACTACCCGCAAACACCATATATTTT. The encoded protein is CASSTGLPANTIYF.

J is TRBJ1-2 and V is TRBV10-3, with D perhaps matching TRBD1 (5 bases). V gave up 11 bases and J gave up 1 base, with 17 bases separating them. The V gene's germline CDR1 is ENHRY and CDR2 SYGVKD. The CDR3 consists of 14 residues. The CDR3 DNA sequence: TGTGCCGTAGAAGCAGGGAACGATAACTATGGCTACACCTTC. Translation gives CAVEAGNDNYGYTF.

The chain links TRBV2 to TRBJ2-5; D possibly corresponds to TRBD2 (6 bases). Germline V CDR1 and CDR2: SNHLY, FYNNEI. The CDR3 is 14 residues long. Trimming shortened V by 6 bases and J by 4 bases, and 15 bases separated the two germline ends. CDR3 DNA: TGTGCCAGCAGGTACCTAGCGTTTGGAGAGACCCAGTACTTC. This gives the protein CASRYLAFGETQYF.

The chain has TRBV19 and TRBJ1-2; 8 nucleotides align to TRBD1. Unmatched junction bases numbered 6, after V lost 5 bases and J lost 7 bases. Germline V gene lookup returns CDR1 LNHDA and CDR2 SQIVND (reference sequence). The CDR3 totals 13 residues. The CDR3 DNA is TGTGCCAGTAGTTCAGGACAGGGCTCTGGCTACACCTTC. This encodes CASSSGQGSGYTF. The whole variable domain, remainder taken from reference TRBV19 and TRBJ1-2, is DGGITQSPKYLFRKEGQNVTLSCEQNLNHDAMYWYRQDPGQGLRLIYYSQIVNDFQKGDIAEGYSVSREKKESFPLTVTSAQKNPTAFYLCASSSGQGSGYTFGSGTRLTVV.

The chain uses TRBV6-5 and TRBJ1-6; D perhaps matches TRBD1 (5 bases). This CDR3 is built from 16 residues. V gave up 2 bases and J gave up 7 bases, with 15 bases separating them. The germline V gene encodes CDR1 MNHEY and CDR2 SVGAGI. Here the CDR3 DNA reads TGTGCCAGCAGTTACCGAAGGGACTCAGCGAATTCACCCCTCCACTTT. Amino acids: CASSYRRDSANSPLHF.

The chain couples TRBV3-1 (or the pseudogene TRBV3-2) to TRBJ1-4; D is perhaps TRBD1 (6 bases). Trimming removed 1 base from V and 3 bases from J, with 9 bases in between. The CDR3 consists of 15 residues. Germline CDR1 reads LGHDT; CDR2 reads YNNKEL (reference sequence). In DNA, the CDR3 is TGTGCCAGCAGCCAAGTCAGGGGACCTAATGAAAAACTGTTTTTT. Its protein is CASSQVRGPNEKLFF.